Presented here are 19 T cell receptor beta chains from one specimen sequenced in a study of PD-L1 blockade in urothelial cancer (dated by TCRdb to the late 2010s). The library was obtained by the immunoSEQ multiplex PCR assay. The table comes from immuneACCESS by way of TCRdb, which keeps in-frame sequences with V and J called. Part of the clones is missing from these tables; in studies checked, under half for an unresolved V gene and the rest for unknown reasons. Here the sample has about 30,000 clones; 84% occur a single time. The ten largest clones add up to 15% to 17% of the sample. Read against the paper, the sample's time point label means: pretreatment peripheral blood. The sample was PBMCs, taken around atezolizumab (anti-PD-L1) treatment. These receptors were taken from a man in his 60s with urothelial cancer.

This chain uses TRBV7-9 with TRBJ2-1; 12 bases match TRBD2. The germline V gene encodes CDR1 SEHNR and CDR2 FQNEAQ (reference sequence). The CDR3 is made up of 15 amino acids. The J segment lost 9 bases and the V segment lost 5 bases, leaving 8 bases of the junction unmatched. For the CDR3, the DNA is TGTGCCAGCAGCCAGACTAGCGGGAGATATAGTGAGCAGTTCTTC. Its protein is CASSQTSGRYSEQFF.

The chain is built from TRBV27 and TRBJ2-6; 10 bases fit TRBD2. Unmatched junction bases numbered 4, after V lost 5 bases and J lost 0 bases. Germline lookup yields CDR1 MNHEY and CDR2 SMNVEV (reference sequence). The CDR3 has 17 amino acids. This chain's CDR3 is CASSLLAGSSGANVLTF. The CDR3 nucleotides are TGTGCCAGCAGTCTACTAGCGGGAAGCTCTGGGGCCAACGTCCTGACTTTC.

This clone has only a few counts. V and J are TRBV19 and TRBJ1-1; 9 bases are shared with TRBD1. Germline CDR1 reads LNHDA; CDR2 reads SQIVND (reference sequence). V shed 6 bases and J 1 base; nucleotides not matched to a gene: 6. This CDR3 comprises 15 residues. As DNA, the CDR3 is TGTGCCAGTAGCAGGACAGGGGCGGGGAACACTGAAGCTTTCTTT. This gives the protein CASSRTGAGNTEAFF.

The rearrangement links TRBV2 to TRBJ2-7; possibly TRBD1 for D (5 bases). CDR3 length: 16 residues. V lost 1 base to trimming and J lost 6 bases, with 19 bases between them. Germline values: CDR1 SNHLY, CDR2 FYNNEI. DNA for the CDR3: TGTGCCAGCAGTGAAGGGGCCAGCCAGGGATCGGGCGAGCAGTACTTC. It yields the protein CASSEGASQGSGEQYF. The full variable domain, completed using reference TRBV2 and TRBJ2-7, is EPEVTQTPSHQVTQMGQEVILRCVPISNHLYFYWYRQILGQKVEFLVSFYNNEISEKSEIFDDQFSVERPDGSNFTLKIRSTKLEDSAMYFCASSEGASQGSGEQYFGPGTRLTVT.

The rearrangement links TRBV27 to TRBJ1-2, with a tentative D call TRBD1 (5 bases). The germline V gene has CDR1 MNHEY and CDR2 SMNVEV (reference sequence). This CDR3 has 14 residues. Between the trimmed V and J ends, which lost 6 bases and 8 bases, there was a span of 19 bases. The CDR3 loop reads CASSPVVIGVGYTF. CDR3 DNA sequence: TGTGCCAGCAGCCCCGTAGTGATAGGGGTGGGCTACACCTTC.

The gene calls are TRBV7-9 and TRBJ2-3; TRBD2 matches 11 bases. This CDR3 is 16 amino acids long. The V segment lost 0 bases and the J segment 4 bases; nucleotides outside the gene matches: 3. Looked up from germline, CDR1 is SEHNR and CDR2 is FQNEAQ (reference sequence). The CDR3 DNA sequence: TGTGCCAGCAGCTTAGCCACTAGCGGGAGTGCAGATACGCAGTATTTT. This encodes CASSLATSGSADTQYF. The full variable domain, completed using reference TRBV7-9 and TRBJ2-3, is DTGVSQNPRHKITKRGQNVTFRCDPISEHNRLYWYRQTLGQGPEFLTYFQNEAQLEKSRLLSDRFSAERPKGSFSTLEIQRTEQGDSAMYLCASSLATSGSADTQYFGPGTRLTVL.

This rearrangement joins TRBV19 to TRBJ2-1; the match to TRBD1 covers 10 bases. Germline CDR1 and CDR2: LNHDA and SQIVND (reference sequence). V gave up 7 bases and J gave up 9 bases; unmatched junction bases: 6. The CDR3 runs 13 residues. The CDR3 nucleotides read TGTGCCAGTACCCCGGACAGGGGGTCTGAGCAGTTCTTC. It translates to CASTPDRGSEQFF.

The rearrangement links TRBV27 to TRBJ1-4; 9 bases are a match to TRBD1. The CDR3 sequence is 14 residues long. V lost 6 bases and J lost 7; bases outside the gene matches: 6. CDR1 and CDR2 from the germline V gene are MNHEY and SMNVEV (reference sequence). Here the CDR3 reads CASRPQGAREKLFF. CDR3 nucleotide sequence: TGTGCCAGCAGACCACAGGGGGCTCGTGAAAAACTGTTTTTT.

This clone showed up just a few times. The chain couples TRBV9 to TRBJ1-4; the D gene is possibly TRBD1 (6 bases). Trimming took 1 base from V and 3 from J, leaving 10 bases between them. This CDR3 spans 15 amino acids. CDR1 and CDR2 from the germline V gene are SGDLS and YYNGEE. The CDR3 DNA reads as TGTGCCAGCAGCGTAAGGGACAATTCTAATGAAAAACTGTTTTTT. Encoded protein: CASSVRDNSNEKLFF.

The chain carries TRBV10-2 and TRBJ2-3, with 11 bases aligning to TRBD2. Germline V gene sequence: CDR1 WSHSY, CDR2 SAAADI. The junction had 8 bases not matched to a gene; V was cut back by 3 bases and J by 6 bases. CDR3 size: 16 residues. CDR3 sequence reads: CASSDTSGGGGDTQYF. The CDR3 nucleotides are TGCGCCAGCAGTGATACTAGCGGGGGTGGGGGGGATACGCAGTATTTT.

This chain joins TRBV6-5 and TRBJ1-2; 7 bases fit TRBD1. The CDR3 extends over 15 amino acids. Germline assignment: CDR1 MNHEY and CDR2 SVGAGI. V was pared by 7 bases and J by 7 bases, with 15 bases of the junction left unmatched. In DNA, the CDR3 is TGTGCCAGCAAAACCGGGACAGTAAGTTCTGGTGGCTACACCTTC. Translating it yields CASKTGTVSSGGYTF.

The chain recombines TRBV19 with TRBJ1-5; possible D gene TRBD1, 5 bases. The germline CDR1 and CDR2 sequences are LNHDA and SQIVND (reference sequence). The CDR3 covers 13 residues. The V end was cut by 5 bases, the J end by 4 bases, with 9 bases between. CDR3 sequence reads: CASSQGGNQPQHF. The CDR3 nucleotides read TGTGCCAGTAGTCAGGGTGGTAATCAGCCCCAGCATTTT.

The chain employs TRBV28 and TRBJ2-1, with TRBD1 as a possible D gene (5 bases). Germline lookup yields CDR1 MDHEN and CDR2 SYDVKM. The CDR3 covers 14 residues. The germline V and J ends were trimmed by 9 bases and 3 bases, with 15 bases remaining between them. DNA of the CDR3: TGTGCCAGTTTCACCCAGGGTTACTACAATGAGCAGTTCTTC. Amino acid sequence: CASFTQGYYNEQFF.

In the case of this clone: At one end the junction does not follow the germline gene, possibly because of a read error. The gene calls are TRBV30 and TRBJ2-5, with 7 bases lining up with TRBD1. The CDR3 covers 15 residues. CDR1 and CDR2 from the germline V gene are GTSNPN and SVGIG (reference sequence). The CDR3 DNA reads as TGTGCCTGGAGTGTAGGGACAGCATACCAGGAGACCCAGTACTTC. Translating it yields CAWSVGTAYQETQYF.

This clone came up once. The gene calls are TRBV2 and TRBJ1-4, with 8 bases fitting TRBD1. J lost 1 base, V lost 10 bases, and 5 bases had no gene match. Germline-derived CDR1 and CDR2 are SNHLY and FYNNEI. The CDR3 is made up of 14 amino acids. The CDR3 sequence: CANGQGLTNEKLFF. In DNA form, the CDR3 reads TGTGCCAACGGACAGGGCCTAACTAATGAAAAACTGTTTTTT.

This chain joins TRBV5-8 and TRBJ1-1; TRBD1 matches 11 bases. V shed 2 bases and J 4 bases; nucleotides not matched to a gene: 4. Germline CDR1 and CDR2: SGHTS and YDEGEE. CDR3 length: 15 amino acids. The CDR3 sequence: CASSLGTGGATEAFF. The CDR3, as DNA: TGTGCCAGCAGCTTAGGGACAGGGGGTGCCACTGAAGCTTTCTTT.

The rearrangement joins TRBV28 to TRBJ1-2; unclear D gene. Germline values: CDR1 MDHEN, CDR2 SYDVKM. V was cut by 6 bases and J by 7 bases, with 15 bases left in between. This CDR3 contains 13 residues. The CDR3 reads CASRLSPSGGYTF. The CDR3 bases are TGTGCCAGCAGGTTGTCCCCTTCGGGTGGCTACACCTTC.

The genes are TRBV27 and TRBJ2-4, with a possible D match to TRBD2 (5 bases). This CDR3 is 17 amino acids long. V was pared by 1 base and J by 1 base, with 14 bases between. The germline gives CDR1 MNHEY, CDR2 SMNVEV (reference sequence). The CDR3 loop is CASSLLSRASAKNIQYF. The CDR3 nucleotides read TGTGCCAGCAGTTTATTATCTCGGGCTAGCGCCAAAAACATTCAGTACTTC.

J is TRBJ2-5 and V is TRBV5-6, with 7 bases lining up with TRBD1. This CDR3 has 15 amino acids. V was clipped by 6 bases and J by 4 bases; unmatched bases: 12. The V gene's germline CDR1 is SGHDT and CDR2 YYEEEE. The CDR3 is CASKAGWPGGETQYF. The CDR3 region has the DNA TGTGCCAGCAAAGCAGGTTGGCCAGGGGGAGAGACCCAGTACTTC.